Listed below are T cell receptor beta chains from one sample, sequenced in a study of T cell responses to AZD1222 COVID-19 vaccine. Clones were sequenced by immunoSEQ multiplex PCR, and TCRdb holds only the in-frame ones, with some missing. The sample consists of about 170,000 clones, 70% to 90% of them appearing once. The sample here was peripheral blood, taken 28 days after the second AZD1222 dose. The receptor source for this set is an adult who received the AZD1222 COVID-19 vaccine. CDR3s include the opening cysteine and the closing phenylalanine or tryptophan. D genes are given only for firm matches. Clone size is shown for a subset of rows, as once, few, many or a class of expanded clone.

CDR3 DNA | CDR3 protein | D gene | J gene | V gene | clone size
TGTGCCAGCAGCACGACAGGGGGCGTCCTGGGCACTGAAGCTTTCTTT | CASSTTGGVLGTEAFF | TRBD1 | TRBJ1-1 | TRBV9 | NA
TGTGCCAGCAGCCCCGGACAGGGGATGAACACTGAAGCTTTCTTT | CASSPGQGMNTEAFF | TRBD1 | TRBJ1-1 | TRBV9 | once
TGTGCCAGCAGCTCCGGCGCGGGGGTTGGAGAGACCCAGTACTTC | CASSSGAGVGETQYF | TRBD2 | TRBJ2-5 | TRBV13 | once
TGTGCCACCCAGGTTGTCACTGAAGCTTTCTTT | CATQVVTEAFF | NA | TRBJ1-1 | TRBV2 | NA
TGTGCCAGCAGTCTGGGACAGGGGGAATACGAGCAGTACTTC | CASSLGQGEYEQYF | TRBD1 | TRBJ2-7 | TRBV16 | NA
TGTGCCAGCAGTGAACAGGTCAGCACCTACGAGCAGTACTTC | CASSEQVSTYEQYF | NA | TRBJ2-7 | TRBV6-1 | once
TGCGCCAGCAGCCAAGAACCTTGGTCCGGGGCCAACGTCCTGACTTTC | CASSQEPWSGANVLTF | NA | TRBJ2-6 | TRBV4-1 | NA
TGTGCCAGCAGCTTAGCGCAGGGTGGGGGGAATTCACCCCTCCACTTT | CASSLAQGGGNSPLHF | NA | TRBJ1-6 | TRBV7-6 | NA
TGTGCCAGTAGTATAGGGGGGAACACTGAAGCTTTCTTT | CASSIGGNTEAFF | NA | TRBJ1-1 | TRBV19 | NA
TGTGCCAGCAGCTCCCCGGTAGTGAATGAAAAACTGTTTTTT | CASSSPVVNEKLFF | NA | TRBJ1-4 | TRBV5-8 | NA
TGTGCCACAGGGGGTACAACTAATGAAAAACTGTTTTTT | CATGGTTNEKLFF | TRBD1 | TRBJ1-4 | TRBV2 | NA
TGTGCCAGCAGTGAACGGGGACGGGTTAATGAAAAACTGTTTTTT | CASSERGRVNEKLFF | NA | TRBJ1-4 | TRBV6-1 | NA
TGCAGCGTTGAGCTGCGGGAGGGCACTGAAGCTTTCTTT | CSVELREGTEAFF | NA | TRBJ1-1 | TRBV29-1 | NA
TGTGCCAGCGTTCTGAACACTGAAGCTTTCTTT | CASVLNTEAFF | NA | TRBJ1-1 | TRBV2 | NA
TGTGCCAGTAGTCCCTCGTGGGCGAGATTGGGGACTGAAGCTTTCTTT | CASSPSWARLGTEAFF | NA | TRBJ1-1 | TRBV19 | NA
TGTGCCAGCAGCCAATTCGACAGAGAAAATCAGCCCCAGCATTTT | CASSQFDRENQPQHF | NA | TRBJ1-5 | TRBV4-2 | NA
TGCAGCGTTCCCGGGGCCGGCGCGGAGCAGTACTTC | CSVPGAGAEQYF | NA | TRBJ2-7 | TRBV29-1 | NA
TGTGCCAGCAGCAAAGGGGAGGTCACGGCGGGGGGACCTCAGCCCCAGCATTTT | CASSKGEVTAGGPQPQHF | NA | TRBJ1-5 | TRBV21-1 | NA
TGTGCCAGCAGCTTGAGCCTTGGACAGGTTGAAAAACTGTTTTTT | CASSLSLGQVEKLFF | TRBD1 | TRBJ1-4 | TRBV7-9 | NA
TGCAGTGCTAGTCCAGCCAGAAAAAGGGGAGATACGCAGTATTTT | CSASPARKRGDTQYF | NA | TRBJ2-3 | TRBV20-1 | NA
TGTGCCAGCAACCCGACTAGCGGGGGGGCCTACGAGCAGTACTTC | CASNPTSGGAYEQYF | TRBD2 | TRBJ2-7 | TRBV19 | NA
TGTGCCTCCGGAACAGGGGGAGGGAGGGCATACAATGAGCAGTTCTTC | CASGTGGGRAYNEQFF | NA | TRBJ2-1 | TRBV15 | NA
TGTGCCTGGAGTGTCGCCCTCACAGCGGGGGGTCTCACAGATACGCAGTATTTT | CAWSVALTAGGLTDTQYF | TRBD2 | TRBJ2-3 | TRBV30 | NA
TGCGCCAGCAGCCCCCATCCGACTAGGTCAGATACGCAGTATTTT | CASSPHPTRSDTQYF | NA | TRBJ2-3 | TRBV4-1 | NA
TGTGCCAGCAGTGCGGGCCCCTACGAGCAGTACTTC | CASSAGPYEQYF | NA | TRBJ2-7 | TRBV2 | NA
TGTGCCAGCAGTTACGGGGGGCAGTATGAAGCTTTCTTT | CASSYGGQYEAFF | NA | TRBJ1-1 | TRBV6-2/TRBV6-3 | NA
TGTGCCAGCAGTCCCCTCCGGGCAGGAGGCTACACCTTC | CASSPLRAGGYTF | NA | TRBJ1-2 | TRBV12-3/TRBV12-4 | NA
TGTGCCAGCAGCTTAGCGGGACAGGGGGAAAAACTGTTTTTT | CASSLAGQGEKLFF | TRBD1 | TRBJ1-4 | TRBV7-9 | NA
TGTGCCAGTAGTGAACAAACTAGCGGGGGGCCGTATGAGCAGTTCTTC | CASSEQTSGGPYEQFF | TRBD2 | TRBJ2-1 | TRBV19 | NA
TGTGCCAGCAGCCCCTGGCGGGGAGAAAAACTGTTTTTT | CASSPWRGEKLFF | NA | TRBJ1-4 | TRBV3-1/TRBV3-2 | NA
TGTGCCAGCAGTGATTCACGGCGGCTAGCCAAAAACATTCAGTACTTC | CASSDSRRLAKNIQYF | NA | TRBJ2-4 | TRBV6-1 | NA
TGTGCTAGTGGTTTGGTACTTCTGGGGGGGGCATTTGAGCAGTTCTTC | CASGLVLLGGAFEQFF | NA | TRBJ2-1 | TRBV12-5 | NA
TGTGCCAGCTCACCAGTTCCGGGGGGCTACACCTTC | CASSPVPGGYTF | NA | TRBJ1-2 | TRBV18 | NA
TGTGCCAGTACTGGGAGTTCCTACGAGCAGTACTTC | CASTGSSYEQYF | NA | TRBJ2-7 | TRBV19 | once
TGTGCCAGCAGCCCCGTGGGGGTTGCGGAGGGCTACACCTTC | CASSPVGVAEGYTF | NA | TRBJ1-2 | TRBV4-2 | few
TGTGCCAGCAGTTTTTTCGGGGGGGCGATGGGAAACACCATATATTTT | CASSFFGGAMGNTIYF | NA | TRBJ1-3 | TRBV28 | NA
TGTGCCAGTAGTATTAGGACAGGGGGTCGCCAGCCCCAGCATTTT | CASSIRTGGRQPQHF | TRBD1 | TRBJ1-5 | TRBV19 | NA
TGTGCCAGCAGTCCGACGGGACAGACGGCCTACGAGCAGTACTTC | CASSPTGQTAYEQYF | TRBD1 | TRBJ2-7 | TRBV6-5 | NA
TGTGCCAGCAGCTTATCCGGGGACAATGAGCAGTTCTTC | CASSLSGDNEQFF | NA | TRBJ2-1 | TRBV11-2 | NA
TGTGCCTGGAGGCCCGGGGGCTGGGGCTCGGGGGACACCTTC | CAWRPGGWGSGDTF | NA | TRBJ1-2 | TRBV30 | once
TGCGCCAGCAGAAGGAGGGACAATGAGCAGTTCTTC | CASRRRDNEQFF | NA | TRBJ2-1 | TRBV5-1 | NA
TGCGCCAGCAGCCTGGGGCGGGGGGAGATAGATACGCAGTATTTT | CASSLGRGEIDTQYF | TRBD2 | TRBJ2-3 | TRBV5-1 | NA
TGTGCCAGCAGTGAAGATGGCTACACCTTC | CASSEDGYTF | NA | TRBJ1-2 | TRBV2 | NA
TGTGCCAGCAGAAAACTAGCGGGTTCCCACAATGAGCAGTTCTTC | CASRKLAGSHNEQFF | TRBD2 | TRBJ2-1 | TRBV27 | NA